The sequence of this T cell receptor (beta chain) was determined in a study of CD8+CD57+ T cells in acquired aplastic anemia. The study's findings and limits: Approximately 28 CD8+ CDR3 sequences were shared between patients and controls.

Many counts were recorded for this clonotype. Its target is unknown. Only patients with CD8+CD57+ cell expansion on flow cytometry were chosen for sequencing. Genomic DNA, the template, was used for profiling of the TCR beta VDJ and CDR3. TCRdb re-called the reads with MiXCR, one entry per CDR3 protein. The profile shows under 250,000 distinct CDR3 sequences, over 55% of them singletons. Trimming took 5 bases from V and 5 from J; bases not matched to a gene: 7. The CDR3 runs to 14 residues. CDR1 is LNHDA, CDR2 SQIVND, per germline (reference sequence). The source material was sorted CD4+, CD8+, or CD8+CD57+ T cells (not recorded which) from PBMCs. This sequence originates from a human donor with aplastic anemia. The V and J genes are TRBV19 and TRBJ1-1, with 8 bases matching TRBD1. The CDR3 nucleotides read TGTGCCAGTAGTGCTTCAGGGGGCGAGACTGAAGCTTTCTTT. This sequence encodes CASSASGGETEAFF.